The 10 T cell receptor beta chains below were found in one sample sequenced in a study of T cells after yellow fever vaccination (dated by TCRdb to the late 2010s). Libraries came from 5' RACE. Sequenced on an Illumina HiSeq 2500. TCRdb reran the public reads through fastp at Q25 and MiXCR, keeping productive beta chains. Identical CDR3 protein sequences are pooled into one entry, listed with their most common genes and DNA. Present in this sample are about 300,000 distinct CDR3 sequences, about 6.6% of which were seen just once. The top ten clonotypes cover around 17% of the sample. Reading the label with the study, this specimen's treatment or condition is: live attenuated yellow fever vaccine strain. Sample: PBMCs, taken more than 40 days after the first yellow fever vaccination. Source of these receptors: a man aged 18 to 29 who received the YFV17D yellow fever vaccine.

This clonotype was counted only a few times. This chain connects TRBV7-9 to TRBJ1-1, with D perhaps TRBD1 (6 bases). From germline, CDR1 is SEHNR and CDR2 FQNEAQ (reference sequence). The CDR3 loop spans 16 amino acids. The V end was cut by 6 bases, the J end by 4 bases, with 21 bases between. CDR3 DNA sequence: TGTGCCAGCAGATCTTTAACAGGGATTTGGGGCACTGAAGCTTTCTTT. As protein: CASRSLTGIWGTEAFF.

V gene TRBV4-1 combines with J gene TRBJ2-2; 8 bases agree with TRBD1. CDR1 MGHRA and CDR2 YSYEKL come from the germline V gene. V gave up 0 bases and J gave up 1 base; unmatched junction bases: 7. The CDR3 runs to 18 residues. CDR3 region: CASSQERADRENTGELFF. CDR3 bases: TGCGCCAGCAGCCAAGAACGAGCGGACAGGGAGAACACCGGGGAGCTGTTTTTT.

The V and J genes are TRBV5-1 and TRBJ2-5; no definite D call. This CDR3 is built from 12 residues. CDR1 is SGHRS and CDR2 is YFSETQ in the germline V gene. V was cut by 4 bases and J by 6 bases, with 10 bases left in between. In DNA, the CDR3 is TGCGCCAGCAGCATAGGAATGAAGACCCAGTACTTC. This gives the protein CASSIGMKTQYF. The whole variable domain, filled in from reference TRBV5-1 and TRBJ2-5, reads KAGVTQTPRYLIKTRGQQVTLSCSPISGHRSVSWYQQTPGQGLQFLFEYFSETQRNKGNFPGRFSGRQFSNSRSEMNVSTLELGDSALYLCASSIGMKTQYFGPGTRLLVL.

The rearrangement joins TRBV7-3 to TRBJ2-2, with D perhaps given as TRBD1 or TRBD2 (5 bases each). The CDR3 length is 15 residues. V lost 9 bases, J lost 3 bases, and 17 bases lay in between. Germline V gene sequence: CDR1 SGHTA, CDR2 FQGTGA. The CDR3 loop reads CASKRRDGYTGELFF. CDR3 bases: TGTGCCAGTAAACGCCGGGACGGCTACACCGGGGAGCTGTTTTTT.

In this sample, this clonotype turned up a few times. The CDR3 sequence: CASSTSPGQGAGYTF. As DNA, the CDR3 is TGCGCCAGCAGTACCTCTCCAGGACAGGGGGCCGGCTACACCTTC. V gene TRBV5-1 combines with J gene TRBJ1-2; 11 nucleotides line up with TRBD1. The CDR3 sequence is 15 residues long. From germline, CDR1 is SGHRS and CDR2 YFSETQ. J was trimmed by 8 bases and V by 5 bases; bases with no gene match: 11.

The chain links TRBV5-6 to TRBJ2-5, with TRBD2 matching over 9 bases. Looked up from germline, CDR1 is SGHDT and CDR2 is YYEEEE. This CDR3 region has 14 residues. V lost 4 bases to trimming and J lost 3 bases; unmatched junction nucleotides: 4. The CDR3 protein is CASSRTSEEETQYF. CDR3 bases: TGTGCCAGCAGCAGGACTAGCGAAGAAGAGACCCAGTACTTC.

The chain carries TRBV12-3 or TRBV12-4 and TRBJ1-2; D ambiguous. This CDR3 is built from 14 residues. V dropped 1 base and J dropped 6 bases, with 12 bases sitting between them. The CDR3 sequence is CASSLGETQDGYTF. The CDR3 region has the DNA TGTGCCAGCAGTTTAGGGGAGACCCAGGATGGCTACACCTTC.

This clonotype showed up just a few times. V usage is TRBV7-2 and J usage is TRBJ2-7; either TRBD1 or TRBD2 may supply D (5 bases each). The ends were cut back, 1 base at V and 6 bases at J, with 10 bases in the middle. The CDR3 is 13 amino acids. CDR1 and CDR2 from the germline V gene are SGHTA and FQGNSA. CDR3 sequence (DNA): TGTGCCAGCAGCTTAGTTACAGGACTCGAGCAGTACTTC. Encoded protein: CASSLVTGLEQYF. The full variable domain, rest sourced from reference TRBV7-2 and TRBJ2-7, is GAGVSQSPSNKVTEKGKDVELRCDPISGHTALYWYRQSLGQGLEFLIYFQGNSAPDKSGLPSDRFSAERTGGSVSTLTIQRTQQEDSAVYLCASSLVTGLEQYFGPGTRLTVT.

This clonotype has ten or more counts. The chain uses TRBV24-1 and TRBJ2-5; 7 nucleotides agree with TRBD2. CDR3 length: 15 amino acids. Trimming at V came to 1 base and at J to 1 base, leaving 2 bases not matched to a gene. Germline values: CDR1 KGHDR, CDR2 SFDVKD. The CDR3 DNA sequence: TGTGCCACCAGTGATTTCCGGGGGGTCCAAGAGACCCAGTACTTC. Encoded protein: CATSDFRGVQETQYF.

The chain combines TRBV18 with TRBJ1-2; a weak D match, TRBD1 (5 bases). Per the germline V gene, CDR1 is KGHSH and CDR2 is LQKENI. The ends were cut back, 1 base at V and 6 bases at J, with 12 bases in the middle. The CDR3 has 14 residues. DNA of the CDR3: TGTGCCAGCTCACCACTGGGCAGGGCCCATGGCTACACCTTC. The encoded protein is CASSPLGRAHGYTF.